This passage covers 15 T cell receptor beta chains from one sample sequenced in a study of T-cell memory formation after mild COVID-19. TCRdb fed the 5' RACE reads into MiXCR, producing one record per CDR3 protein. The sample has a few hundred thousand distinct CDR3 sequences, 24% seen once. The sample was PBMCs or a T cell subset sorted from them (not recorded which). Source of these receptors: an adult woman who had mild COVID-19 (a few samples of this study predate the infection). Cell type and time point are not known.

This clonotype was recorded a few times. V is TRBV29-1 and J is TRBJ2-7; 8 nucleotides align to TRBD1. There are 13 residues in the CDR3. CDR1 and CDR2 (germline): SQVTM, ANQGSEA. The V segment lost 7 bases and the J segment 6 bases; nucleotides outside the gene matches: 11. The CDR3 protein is CSAVGQGGAEQYF. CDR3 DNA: TGCAGCGCAGTCGGACAGGGAGGCGCCGAGCAGTACTTC.

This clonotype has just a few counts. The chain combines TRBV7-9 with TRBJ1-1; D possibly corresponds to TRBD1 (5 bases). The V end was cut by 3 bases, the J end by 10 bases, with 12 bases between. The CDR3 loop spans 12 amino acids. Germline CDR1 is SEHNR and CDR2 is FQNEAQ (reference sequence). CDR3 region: CASSLQGRAAFF. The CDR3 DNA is TGTGCCAGCAGCTTGCAGGGACGAGCAGCTTTCTTT. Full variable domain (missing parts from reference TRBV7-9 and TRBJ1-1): DTGVSQNPRHKITKRGQNVTFRCDPISEHNRLYWYRQTLGQGPEFLTYFQNEAQLEKSRLLSDRFSAERPKGSFSTLEIQRTEQGDSAMYLCASSLQGRAAFFGQGTRLTVV.

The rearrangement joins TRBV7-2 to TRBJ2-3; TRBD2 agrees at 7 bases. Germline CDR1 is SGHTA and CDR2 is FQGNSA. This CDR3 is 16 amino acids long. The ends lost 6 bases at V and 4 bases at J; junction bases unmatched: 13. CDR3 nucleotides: TGTGCCAGCAGTCCCGCCCCTAGCGGTGGAGCAGATACGCAGTATTTT. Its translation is CASSPAPSGGADTQYF.

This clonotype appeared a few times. The CDR3 loop reads CASSLNPGLNTEAFF. The CDR3 bases are TGTGCCAGCAGCTTGAATCCAGGATTGAACACTGAAGCTTTCTTT. V usage is TRBV5-5 and J usage is TRBJ1-1; D not resolved. From germline, CDR1 is SGHKS and CDR2 YYEKEE (reference sequence). Between the trimmed V and J ends, which lost 1 base and 0 bases, there was a span of 10 bases. The CDR3 length is 15 residues.

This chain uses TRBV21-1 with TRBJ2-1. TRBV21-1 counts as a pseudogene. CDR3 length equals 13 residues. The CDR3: CASSKVVYNEQFF. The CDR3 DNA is TGTGCCAGCAGCAAAGTTGTATACAATGAGCAGTTCTTC.

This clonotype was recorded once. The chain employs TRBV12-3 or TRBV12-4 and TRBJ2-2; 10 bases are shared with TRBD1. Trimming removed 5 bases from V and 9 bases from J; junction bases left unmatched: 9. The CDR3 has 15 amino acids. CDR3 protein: CASSGTGAPSRELFF. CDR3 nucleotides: TGTGCCAGCAGTGGGACAGGGGCGCCCTCCAGGGAGCTGTTTTTT.

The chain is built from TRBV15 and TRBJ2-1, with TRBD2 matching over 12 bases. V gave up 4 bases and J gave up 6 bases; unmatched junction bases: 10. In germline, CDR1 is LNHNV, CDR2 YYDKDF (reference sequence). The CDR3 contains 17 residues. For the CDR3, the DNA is TGTGCCACCAGCAAAGGCAGAGGGACTAGCGGGTCCAATGAGCAGTTCTTC. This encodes CATSKGRGTSGSNEQFF. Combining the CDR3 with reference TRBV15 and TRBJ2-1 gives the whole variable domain DAMVIQNPRYQVTQFGKPVTLSCSQTLNHNVMYWYQQKSSQAPKLLFHYYDKDFNNEADTPDNFQSRRPNTSFCFLDIRSPGLGDTAMYLCATSKGRGTSGSNEQFFGPGTRLTVL.

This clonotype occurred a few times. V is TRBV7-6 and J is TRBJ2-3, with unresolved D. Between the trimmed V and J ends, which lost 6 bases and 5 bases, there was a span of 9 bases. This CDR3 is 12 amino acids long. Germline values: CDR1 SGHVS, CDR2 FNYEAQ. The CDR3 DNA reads TGTGCCAGCAGGCAGTATGGAGATACGCAGTATTTT. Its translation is CASRQYGDTQYF.

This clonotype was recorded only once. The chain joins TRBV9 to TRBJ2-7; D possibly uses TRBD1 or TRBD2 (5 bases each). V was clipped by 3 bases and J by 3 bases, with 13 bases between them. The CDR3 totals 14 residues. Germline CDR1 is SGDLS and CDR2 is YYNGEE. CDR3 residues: CASSGRDDGYEQYF. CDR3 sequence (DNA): TGTGCCAGCAGCGGCCGGGACGATGGCTACGAGCAGTACTTC. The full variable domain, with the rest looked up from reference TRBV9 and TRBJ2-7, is DSGVTQTPKHLITATGQRVTLRCSPRSGDLSVYWYQQSLDQGLQFLIQYYNGEERAKGNILERFSAQQFPDLHSELNLSSLELGDSALYFCASSGRDDGYEQYFGPGTRLTVT.

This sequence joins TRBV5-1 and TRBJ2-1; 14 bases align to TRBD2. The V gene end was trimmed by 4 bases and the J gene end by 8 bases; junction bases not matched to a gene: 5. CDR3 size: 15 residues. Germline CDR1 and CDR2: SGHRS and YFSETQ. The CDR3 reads CASSPGTSGSYEQFF. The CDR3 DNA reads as TGCGCCAGCAGCCCCGGGACTAGCGGGAGCTATGAGCAGTTCTTC.

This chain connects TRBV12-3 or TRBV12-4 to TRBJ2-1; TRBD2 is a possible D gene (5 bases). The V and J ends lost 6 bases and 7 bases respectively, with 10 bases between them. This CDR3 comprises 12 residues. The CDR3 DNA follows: TGTGCCAGCAGCCCCGGGGTTAATGAGCAGTTCTTC. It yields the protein CASSPGVNEQFF.

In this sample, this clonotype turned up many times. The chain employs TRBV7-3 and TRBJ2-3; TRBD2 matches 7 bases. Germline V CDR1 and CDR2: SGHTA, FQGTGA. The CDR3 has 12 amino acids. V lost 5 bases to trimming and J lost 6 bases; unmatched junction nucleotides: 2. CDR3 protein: CASSTAGDTQYF. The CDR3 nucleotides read TGTGCCAGCAGCACAGCGGGGGATACGCAGTATTTT.

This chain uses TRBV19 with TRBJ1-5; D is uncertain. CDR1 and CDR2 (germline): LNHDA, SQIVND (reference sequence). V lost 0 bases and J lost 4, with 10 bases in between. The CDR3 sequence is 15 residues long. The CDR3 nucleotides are TGTGCCAGTAGTATAGATGGGCCTTTGAATCAGCCCCAGCATTTT. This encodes CASSIDGPLNQPQHF.

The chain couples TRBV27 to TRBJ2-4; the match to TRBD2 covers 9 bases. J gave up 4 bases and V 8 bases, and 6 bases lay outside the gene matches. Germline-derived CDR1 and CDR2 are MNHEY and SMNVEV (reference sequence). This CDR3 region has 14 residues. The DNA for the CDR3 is TGTGCCAGCCATAGGGCGGGAGGGAAAAACATTCAGTACTTC. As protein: CASHRAGGKNIQYF.

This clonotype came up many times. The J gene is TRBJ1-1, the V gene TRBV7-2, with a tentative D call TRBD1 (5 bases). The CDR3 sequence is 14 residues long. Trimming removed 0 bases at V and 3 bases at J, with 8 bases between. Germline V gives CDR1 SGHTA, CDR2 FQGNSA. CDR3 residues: CASSLAGGYTEAFF. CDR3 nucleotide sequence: TGTGCCAGCAGCTTAGCCGGGGGTTACACTGAAGCTTTCTTT.